This TCR beta chain was retrieved from a study of blood T cell repertoires in COVID-19. The wider study: Sites across the United States, Italy and Spain contributed samples from acute and convalescent COVID-19. The analysed material was cDNA or gDNA that came from T cells, B-cell-depleted T cells, or PBMCs.

In the authors' methods: Reference gene primer amplification gave nucleated cell count estimates. Some clones are missing from TCRdb's copy, which holds only in-frame ones; the method was immunoSEQ multiplex PCR. V and J calls and clone size follow that table, whereas D and trimming were derived from the DNA. Here the sample spans 150,000 to 200,000 clones, approximately 86% being singletons. The V gene lost 4 bases and the J gene lost 0 bases, with 15 bases spanning the gap. From germline, CDR1 is SGHKS and CDR2 YYEKEE (reference sequence). The CDR3 has 16 amino acids. Sequenced material: peripheral blood. The chain links TRBV5-5 to TRBJ2-3, with a weak D call TRBD2 (5 bases). This clonotype was sampled from a man over 45 with active or convalescent COVID-19. DNA for the CDR3: TGTGCCAGCAGCACCTTGCCAGCGGCTAGCACAGATACGCAGTATTTT. The encoded protein is CASSTLPAASTDTQYF.